The entry below gives a single TCR beta chain sequence along with its context. What it binds is unknown. The sample is drawn from a study of shared clonotypes between healthy human individuals. General study results and limits: Naive CD4 clonotypes were shared across several donors at 4% to 5%.

Assay: immunoSEQ multiplex PCR; the TCRdb copy retains only in-frame clones and omits some. The sample has some 2,500,000 clones, around 90% seen once. The CDR3 sequence is 15 residues long. CDR1 and CDR2 from the germline V gene are SGHKS and YYEKEE (reference sequence). With 0 bases removed from V and 2 bases from J, the gap between germline ends came to 11 bases. The receptor comes from a man between 18 and 29 years old in good health. Some clones in this sample may be carry-over from other donors' samples. The genes are TRBV5-5 and TRBJ1-2; TRBD1 might be the D (5 bases). Source material: naive CD4+ T cells from PBMCs. Subset defined: CD45RA+ positively selected. In DNA form, the CDR3 reads TGTGCCAGCAGCTTGGTTCCAGGGCCAAACTATGGCTACACCTTC. Its protein is CASSLVPGPNYGYTF.